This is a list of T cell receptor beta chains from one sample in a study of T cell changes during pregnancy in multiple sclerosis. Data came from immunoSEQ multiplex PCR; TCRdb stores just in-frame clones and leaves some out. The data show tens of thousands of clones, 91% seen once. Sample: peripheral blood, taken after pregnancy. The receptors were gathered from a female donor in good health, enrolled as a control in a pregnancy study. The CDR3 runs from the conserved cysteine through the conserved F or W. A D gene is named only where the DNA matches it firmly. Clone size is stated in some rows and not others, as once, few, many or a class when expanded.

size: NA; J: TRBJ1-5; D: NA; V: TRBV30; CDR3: CAWSRNSNQPQHF; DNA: TGTGCCTGGAGCAGGAATAGCAATCAGCCCCAGCATTTT
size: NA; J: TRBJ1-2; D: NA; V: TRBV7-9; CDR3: CASSAGQSYGYTF; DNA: TGTGCCAGCAGCGCCGGACAGAGCTATGGCTACACCTTC
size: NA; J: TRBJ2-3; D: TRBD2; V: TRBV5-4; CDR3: CASSLLGGGPTDTQYF; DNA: TGTGCCAGCAGCCTGCTCGGCGGGGGGCCCACAGATACGCAGTATTTT
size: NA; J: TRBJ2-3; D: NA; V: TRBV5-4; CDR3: CVSSFYAAGSSTDTQYF; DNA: TGTGTCAGCAGCTTTTATGCGGCAGGGTCTAGCACAGATACGCAGTATTTT
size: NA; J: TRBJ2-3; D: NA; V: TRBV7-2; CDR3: CASSLGLGEADTQYF; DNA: TGTGCCAGCAGCTTAGGGTTAGGGGAGGCAGATACGCAGTATTTT
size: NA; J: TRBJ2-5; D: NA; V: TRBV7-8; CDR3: CASSFEGGVGTQYF; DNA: TGTGCCAGCAGCTTTGAAGGGGGGGTAGGGACCCAGTACTTC
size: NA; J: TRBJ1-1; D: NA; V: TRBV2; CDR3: CASTLTGLVNTEAFF; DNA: TGTGCCAGCACCTTGACCGGGTTGGTGAACACTGAAGCTTTCTTT
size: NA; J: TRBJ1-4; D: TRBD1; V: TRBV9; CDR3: CASSVAGGGEKLFF; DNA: TGTGCCAGCAGCGTAGCAGGGGGCGGTGAAAAACTGTTTTTT
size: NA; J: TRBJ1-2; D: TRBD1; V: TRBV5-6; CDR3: CASSPRDRGLYGYTF; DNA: TGTGCCAGCAGCCCAAGGGACAGGGGGCTCTATGGCTACACCTTC
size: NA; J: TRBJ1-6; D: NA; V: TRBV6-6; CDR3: CASSREERNSPLHF; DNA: TGTGCCAGCTCTAGGGAGGAGCGTAATTCACCCCTCCACTTT
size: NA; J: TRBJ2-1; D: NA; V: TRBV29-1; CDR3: CSVEERGGYNEQFF; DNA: TGCAGCGTTGAAGAGAGGGGGGGATACAATGAGCAGTTCTTC
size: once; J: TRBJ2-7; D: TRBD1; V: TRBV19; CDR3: CASRDNTGGGSYEQYF; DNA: TGTGCCAGTAGGGACAACACAGGGGGCGGCTCCTACGAGCAGTACTTC
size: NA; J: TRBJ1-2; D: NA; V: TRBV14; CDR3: CASSYQEFNYGYTF; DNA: TGTGCCAGCAGCTACCAGGAATTTAACTATGGCTACACCTTC
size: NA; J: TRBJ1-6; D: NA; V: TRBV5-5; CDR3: CASSTEEPSYSYSPLHF; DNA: TGTGCCAGCAGCACGGAGGAGCCCTCCTATTCTTATTCACCCCTCCACTTT
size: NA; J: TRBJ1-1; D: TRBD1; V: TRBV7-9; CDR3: CASSLVGQGPPNTEAFF; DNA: TGTGCCAGCAGCTTAGTGGGACAGGGGCCCCCGAACACTGAAGCTTTCTTT
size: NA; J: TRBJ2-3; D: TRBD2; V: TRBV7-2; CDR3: CASSLQRGARDTQYF; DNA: TGTGCCAGCAGCCTACAGCGGGGGGCCAGGGATACGCAGTATTTT
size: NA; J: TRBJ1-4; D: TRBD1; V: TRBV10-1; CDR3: CASNIQGARTEKLFF; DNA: TGCGCCAGCAATATCCAGGGGGCGAGGACCGAAAAACTGTTTTTT
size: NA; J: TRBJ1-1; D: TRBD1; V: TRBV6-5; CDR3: CASRGTGANTEAFF; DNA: TGTGCCAGCAGGGGGACAGGGGCGAACACTGAAGCTTTCTTT
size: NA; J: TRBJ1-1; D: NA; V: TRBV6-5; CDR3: CASSSQSLRGAFF; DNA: TGTGCCAGCAGCTCTCAGTCCCTCAGGGGAGCTTTCTTT
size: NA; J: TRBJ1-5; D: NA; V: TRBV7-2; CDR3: CASSSQSNQPQHF; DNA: TGTGCCAGCAGCTCCCAGAGCAATCAGCCCCAGCATTTT
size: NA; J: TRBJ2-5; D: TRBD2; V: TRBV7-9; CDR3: CASSSLGRGYQETQYF; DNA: TGTGCCAGCAGCTCCCTAGGGCGGGGGTACCAAGAGACCCAGTACTTC
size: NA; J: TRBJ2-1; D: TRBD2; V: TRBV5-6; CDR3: CASSLGLAGVSNEQFF; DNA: TGTGCCAGCAGCTTGGGGCTAGCGGGGGTTAGTAATGAGCAGTTCTTC
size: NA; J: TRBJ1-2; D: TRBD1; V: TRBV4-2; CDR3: CASSQDSATGVGGYTF; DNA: TGTGCCAGCAGCCAAGACTCCGCGACAGGGGTTGGTGGCTACACCTTC
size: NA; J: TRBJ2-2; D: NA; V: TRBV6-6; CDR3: CASSYEGTNTGELFF; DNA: TGTGCCAGCAGTTACGAGGGCACGAACACCGGGGAGCTGTTTTTT
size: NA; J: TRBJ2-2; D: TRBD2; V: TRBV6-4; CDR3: CASSLEGLAGQTNTGELFF; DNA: TGTGCCAGCAGTTTGGAGGGACTAGCGGGGCAAACGAACACCGGGGAGCTGTTTTTT
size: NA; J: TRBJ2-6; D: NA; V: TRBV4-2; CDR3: CASSQDGTPGANVLTF; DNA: TGTGCCAGCAGCCAAGATGGGACTCCTGGGGCCAACGTCCTGACTTTC
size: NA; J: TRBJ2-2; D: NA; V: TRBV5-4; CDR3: CASSLGGGVGSTGELFF; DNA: TGTGCCAGCAGCTTGGGAGGGGGGGTCGGCAGCACCGGGGAGCTGTTTTTT
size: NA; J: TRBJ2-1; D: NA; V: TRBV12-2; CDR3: CASRLSRRELTADEQFF; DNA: TGTGCAAGTCGCTTAAGCCGAAGGGAGCTCACGGCCGATGAGCAGTTCTTC
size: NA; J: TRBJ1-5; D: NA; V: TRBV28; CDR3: CASSFGQPQHF; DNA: TGTGCCAGCAGTTTTGGCCAGCCCCAGCATTTT
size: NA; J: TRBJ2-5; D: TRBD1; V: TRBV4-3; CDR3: CASSQRQGARETQYF; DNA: TGCGCCAGCAGCCAACGGCAGGGGGCTAGAGAGACCCAGTACTTC
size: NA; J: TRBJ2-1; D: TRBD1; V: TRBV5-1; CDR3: CASSGEGAIEQFF; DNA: TGCGCCAGCAGTGGTGAGGGGGCTATTGAGCAGTTCTTC
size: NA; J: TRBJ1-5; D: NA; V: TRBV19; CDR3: CASRGGGAGGFQPQHF; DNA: TGTGCCAGTAGGGGCGGCGGGGCAGGAGGATTCCAGCCCCAGCATTTT
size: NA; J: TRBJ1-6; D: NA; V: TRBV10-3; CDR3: CAISVGVDNSPLHF; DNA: TGTGCCATCAGTGTCGGAGTCGATAATTCACCCCTCCACTTT
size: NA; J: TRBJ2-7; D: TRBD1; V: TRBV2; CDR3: CASSEGDRGLGEQYF; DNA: TGTGCCAGCAGTGAGGGGGACAGGGGGCTGGGCGAGCAGTACTTC
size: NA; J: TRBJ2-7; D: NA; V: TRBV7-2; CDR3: CASSFHYEQYF; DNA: TGTGCCAGCAGCTTCCACTACGAGCAGTACTTC
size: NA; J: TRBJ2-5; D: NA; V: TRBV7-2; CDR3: CASRTYTRGETQYF; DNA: TGTGCCAGCAGGACTTACACCCGGGGTGAGACCCAGTACTTC
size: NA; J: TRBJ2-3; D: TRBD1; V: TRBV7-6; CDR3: CASSPADRGGTQYF; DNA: TGTGCCAGCAGCCCAGCGGACAGGGGAGGTACGCAGTATTTT
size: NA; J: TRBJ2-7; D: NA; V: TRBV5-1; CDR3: CASSPQGAISYEQYF; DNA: TGCGCCAGCAGCCCACAGGGAGCCATCTCCTACGAGCAGTACTTC
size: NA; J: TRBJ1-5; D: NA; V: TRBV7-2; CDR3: CASSLLNSNQPQHF; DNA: TGTGCCAGCAGCCTCCTTAATAGCAATCAGCCCCAGCATTTT